This T cell receptor (beta chain) was captured by sequencing in a study of blood T cells in healthy people across ages. Study results and caveats: Higher diversity, along with more naive CD4+ cells, distinguished long-lived donors from aged donors. The CMV status of each donor remained undetermined, and this could have confounded shifts in expanded clonotypes.

Together with a sample-barcoded 5' primer, a J-beta primer mix was included in a second PCR lasting 7 to 11 cycles. TCRdb re-called the 5' RACE reads through MiXCR, storing one row per CDR3 protein. The table records approximately 800,000 distinct CDR3 sequences, around 62% of them present only once. To note about this clonotype: The target antigen is unknown.

This sequence originates from a man in his thirties or forties in good health. Sequencing used blood.

Here the CDR3 reads CASSLFTAGANVLTF. The CDR3 DNA reads TGTGCCAGCAGTTTATTTACGGCTGGGGCCAACGTCCTGACTTTC. The chain carries TRBV28 and TRBJ2-6; D gene unclear. The length of the CDR3 is 15 residues. Trimming removed 1 base from V and 2 bases from J, with 6 bases in between. Germline CDR1 MDHEN, CDR2 SYDVKM. The full variable domain, completed using reference TRBV28 and TRBJ2-6, is DVKVTQSSRYLVKRTGEKVFLECVQDMDHENMFWYRQDPGLGLRLIYFSYDVKMKEKGDIPEGYSVSREKKERFSLILESASTNQTSMYLCASSLFTAGANVLTFGAGSRLTVL.